This TCR beta chain appears in the sequencing data of a study of technical replicates of blood from a handful of donors. This CDR3 region has 12 residues. Per the germline V gene, CDR1 is MNHEY and CDR2 is SMNVEV (reference sequence). V lost 5 bases to trimming and J lost 10 bases, with 12 bases between them. Measured with immunoSEQ multiplex PCR; TCRdb has only the in-frame clones, and not every one. Of approximately 99,000 clones in the sample, approximately 96% were seen once. This TCR derives from a human donor in good health. The material sequenced was T cells isolated from PBMCs. The V gene is TRBV27, the J gene TRBJ2-1, with D perhaps TRBD2 (6 bases). The CDR3 sequence is CASSTSSAEQFF. The CDR3 region has the DNA TGTGCCAGCAGTACCTCTAGCGCGGAGCAGTTCTTC.